This TCR beta chain appears in the sequencing data of a study of T cell responses to AZD1222 COVID-19 vaccine. Study results and limitations: Females outnumbered males among donors, who were mostly white British; clonal diversity was possibly underestimated. Variant regions that are unmutated are reportedly the target of nearly half of spike-specific TCRs.

On this clone: What it binds is not known.

Sequencing used immunoSEQ multiplex PCR; TCRdb keeps in-frame clones, though not all of them. The sample lists about 120,000 clones, 92% occurring once. V lost 10 bases to trimming and J lost 1 base; unmatched junction nucleotides: 7. The germline CDR1 and CDR2 sequences are ENHRY and SYGVKD. This CDR3 region has 16 residues. The receptor was isolated from an adult in good health. The V call is TRBV10-3, the J call TRBJ2-2, with TRBD2 matching over 12 bases. Specimen: peripheral blood, collected on day 0 of AZD1222 vaccination. CDR3 amino acids: CASRGTSGRNTGELFF. CDR3 bases: TGTGCCAGCCGCGGGACTAGCGGGCGGAACACCGGGGAGCTGTTTTTT.